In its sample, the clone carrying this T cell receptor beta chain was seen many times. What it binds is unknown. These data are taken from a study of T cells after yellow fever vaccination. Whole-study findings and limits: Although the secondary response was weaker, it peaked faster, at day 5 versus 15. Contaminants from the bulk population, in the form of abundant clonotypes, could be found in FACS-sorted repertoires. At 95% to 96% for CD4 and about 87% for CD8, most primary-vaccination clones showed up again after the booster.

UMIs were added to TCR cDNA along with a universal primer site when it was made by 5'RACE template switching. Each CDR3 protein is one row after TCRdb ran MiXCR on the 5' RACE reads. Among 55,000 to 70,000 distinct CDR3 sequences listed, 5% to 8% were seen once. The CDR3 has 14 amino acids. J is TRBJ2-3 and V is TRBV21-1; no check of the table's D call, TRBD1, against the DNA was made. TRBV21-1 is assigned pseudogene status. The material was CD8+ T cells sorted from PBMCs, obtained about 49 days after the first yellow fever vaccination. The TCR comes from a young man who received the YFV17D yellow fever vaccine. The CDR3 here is CASSRPWGRTPQYF. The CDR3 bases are TGTGCCAGCAGCAGGCCTTGGGGGCGAACCCCGCAGTATTTT.